Detailed here is one T cell receptor beta chain. This sample is part of a study of blood T cell repertoires in COVID-19. The wider study: Specimens from acute and convalescent COVID-19 originated in the United States, Italy and Spain. Nucleic acid was either cDNA or gDNA, and it came from T cells, B-cell-depleted T cells, or PBMCs.

CDR1 is MRHNA and CDR2 is SNTAGT in the germline V gene. The CDR3 covers 14 residues. J gave up 4 bases and V 6 bases, and 5 bases lay outside the gene matches. Only in-frame clones appear in the TCRdb table, and some are missing; sequencing was by immunoSEQ multiplex PCR. The data show some 110,000 clones, roughly nine tenths seen once. This chain uses TRBV6-4 with TRBJ2-1, with 8 bases that match TRBD2. The sample comprised peripheral blood. This clonotype originated in a human donor with active COVID-19. The donor label of this sample is uncertain. The CDR3 here is CASSPGLEYNEQFF. The CDR3 bases are TGTGCCAGCAGCCCGGGACTAGAGTACAATGAGCAGTTCTTC.